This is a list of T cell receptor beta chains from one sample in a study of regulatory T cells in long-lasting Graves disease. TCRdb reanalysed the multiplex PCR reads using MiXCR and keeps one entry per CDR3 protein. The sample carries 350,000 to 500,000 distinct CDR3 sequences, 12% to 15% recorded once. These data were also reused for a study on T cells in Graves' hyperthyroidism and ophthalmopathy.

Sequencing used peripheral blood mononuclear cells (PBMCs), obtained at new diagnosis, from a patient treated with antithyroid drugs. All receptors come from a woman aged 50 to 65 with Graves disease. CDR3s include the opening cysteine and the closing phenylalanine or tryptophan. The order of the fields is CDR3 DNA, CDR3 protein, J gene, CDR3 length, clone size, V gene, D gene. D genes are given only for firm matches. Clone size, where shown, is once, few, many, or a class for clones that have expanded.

cdr3_nt: TGTGCCAGCAGAGGTGAGGGGGATCAGCCCCAGCATTTT; cdr3_aa: CASRGEGDQPQHF; j_call: TRBJ1-5; cdr3_length: 13; clone_size: many; v_call: TRBV7-2; d_call: .
cdr3_nt: TGTGCCATCAGCCGGGACAGGAGTGACTACGAGCAGTACTTC; cdr3_aa: CAISRDRSDYEQYF; j_call: TRBJ2-7; cdr3_length: 14; clone_size: many; v_call: TRBV10-3; d_call: TRBD1
cdr3_nt: TGTGCCAGCAGTTTGAGTTTGGGGAATTACGAGCAGTACTTC; cdr3_aa: CASSLSLGNYEQYF; j_call: TRBJ2-7; cdr3_length: 14; clone_size: many; v_call: TRBV6-2/TRBV6-3; d_call: .
cdr3_nt: TGTGCCAGCAGTCAGACTAGCGGGCAACTCTCCTACGAGCAGTACTTC; cdr3_aa: CASSQTSGQLSYEQYF; j_call: TRBJ2-7; cdr3_length: 16; clone_size: many; v_call: TRBV6-1; d_call: TRBD2
cdr3_nt: TGTGCCAGCAGTTACGGGACAGGGCGAGGGCAGTACTTC; cdr3_aa: CASSYGTGRGQYF; j_call: TRBJ2-7; cdr3_length: 13; clone_size: .; v_call: TRBV6-5; d_call: TRBD1
cdr3_nt: TGTGCCAGCAGCCAAGAGCCAGCATACTACGAGCAGTACTTC; cdr3_aa: CASSQEPAYYEQYF; j_call: TRBJ2-7; cdr3_length: 14; clone_size: many; v_call: TRBV3-1; d_call: .
cdr3_nt: TGTGCCAGCAGCTTGGATGAGGACTCCTACGAGCAGTACTTC; cdr3_aa: CASSLDEDSYEQYF; j_call: TRBJ2-7; cdr3_length: 14; clone_size: many; v_call: TRBV5-1; d_call: .
cdr3_nt: TGCGCCAGCAGCTTGGGACCGTTAGAAGAGACCCAGTACTTC; cdr3_aa: CASSLGPLEETQYF; j_call: TRBJ2-5; cdr3_length: 14; clone_size: many; v_call: TRBV5-1; d_call: .
cdr3_nt: TGTGCCAGCAGTTTAGGAGGTAGCGGGGGGTACGAGCAGTACTTC; cdr3_aa: CASSLGGSGGYEQYF; j_call: TRBJ2-7; cdr3_length: 15; clone_size: .; v_call: TRBV12-3/TRBV12-4; d_call: TRBD2
cdr3_nt: TGTGCCAGCAGTTTATTCCGGAAGAATTCACCCCTCCACTTT; cdr3_aa: CASSLFRKNSPLHF; j_call: TRBJ1-6; cdr3_length: 14; clone_size: few; v_call: TRBV27; d_call: .
cdr3_nt: TGTGCCAGCAGTGAAGCGGCTGCCCTAGCGGGACTGGAGACCCAGTACTTC; cdr3_aa: CASSEAAALAGLETQYF; j_call: TRBJ2-5; cdr3_length: 17; clone_size: many; v_call: TRBV6-1; d_call: TRBD2
cdr3_nt: TGTGCCAGCAGTTCTCCGGGACTAGGTTACAATGAGCAGTTCTTC; cdr3_aa: CASSSPGLGYNEQFF; j_call: TRBJ2-1; cdr3_length: 15; clone_size: many; v_call: TRBV28; d_call: TRBD2
cdr3_nt: TGCGCCAGCAGTACCCGGGACAGCCTCATGAACACTGAAGCTTTCTTT; cdr3_aa: CASSTRDSLMNTEAFF; j_call: TRBJ1-1; cdr3_length: 16; clone_size: many; v_call: TRBV4-1; d_call: TRBD1
cdr3_nt: TGTGCCAGCAGCCAAGAGGCAGGGTGGGGAAACACCATATATTTT; cdr3_aa: CASSQEAGWGNTIYF; j_call: TRBJ1-3; cdr3_length: 15; clone_size: .; v_call: TRBV3-1; d_call: .
cdr3_nt: TGTGCCAGCAGCCCTTGGACAGAGACCTACGAGCAGTACTTC; cdr3_aa: CASSPWTETYEQYF; j_call: TRBJ2-7; cdr3_length: 14; clone_size: many; v_call: TRBV11-2; d_call: .
cdr3_nt: TGTGCCAGCAGCTTTGGGCCTAGCGGGAGTATAGATACGCAGTATTTT; cdr3_aa: CASSFGPSGSIDTQYF; j_call: TRBJ2-3; cdr3_length: 16; clone_size: many; v_call: TRBV5-6; d_call: TRBD2
cdr3_nt: TGCGCCAGCAGCTTGAGGGGTATCGGTTCCTACGAGCAGTACTTC; cdr3_aa: CASSLRGIGSYEQYF; j_call: TRBJ2-7; cdr3_length: 15; clone_size: .; v_call: TRBV5-1; d_call: .
cdr3_nt: TGTGCCAGCAGTGTGGGCGAAGAGACCCAGTACTTC; cdr3_aa: CASSVGEETQYF; j_call: TRBJ2-5; cdr3_length: 12; clone_size: many; v_call: TRBV6-1; d_call: .
cdr3_nt: TGTGCCAGCAGTGAAGGGGGAGTGGATGAAAAACTGTTTTTT; cdr3_aa: CASSEGGVDEKLFF; j_call: TRBJ1-4; cdr3_length: 14; clone_size: many; v_call: TRBV6-2/TRBV6-3; d_call: .
cdr3_nt: TGTGCCACCCTAACAGAAAACACTGAAGCTTTCTTT; cdr3_aa: CATLTENTEAFF; j_call: TRBJ1-1; cdr3_length: 12; clone_size: many; v_call: TRBV7-9; d_call: .
cdr3_nt: TGTGCCAGCAGTATACAGGAAAACACTGAAGCTTTCTTT; cdr3_aa: CASSIQENTEAFF; j_call: TRBJ1-1; cdr3_length: 13; clone_size: .; v_call: TRBV27; d_call: .
cdr3_nt: TGTGCCAGCAGCAAACCAGCAACTAATGAAAAACTGTTTTTT; cdr3_aa: CASSKPATNEKLFF; j_call: TRBJ1-4; cdr3_length: 14; clone_size: many; v_call: TRBV28; d_call: .
cdr3_nt: TGTGCCAGCAGTCTTAACCAGGGACAGTCTAATGAAAAACTGTTTTTT; cdr3_aa: CASSLNQGQSNEKLFF; j_call: TRBJ1-4; cdr3_length: 16; clone_size: few; v_call: TRBV27; d_call: TRBD1
cdr3_nt: TGCAGCGTTGAAGATGATGGGGCGAAGCAGTATTTT; cdr3_aa: CSVEDDGAKQYF; j_call: TRBJ2-3; cdr3_length: 12; clone_size: many; v_call: TRBV29-1; d_call: .
cdr3_nt: TGTGCCAGCAGCCAAGCAGAAAATCAGCCCCAGCATTTT; cdr3_aa: CASSQAENQPQHF; j_call: TRBJ1-5; cdr3_length: 13; clone_size: many; v_call: TRBV3-1; d_call: .
cdr3_nt: TGTGCCAGCAGCGGGACAGGGTGGAATGAGCAGTTCTTC; cdr3_aa: CASSGTGWNEQFF; j_call: TRBJ2-1; cdr3_length: 13; clone_size: many; v_call: TRBV28; d_call: TRBD1
cdr3_nt: TGTGCCAGCAGCCAAGAAGCCCCAGGGATGCGGGGCTACACCTTC; cdr3_aa: CASSQEAPGMRGYTF; j_call: TRBJ1-2; cdr3_length: 15; clone_size: many; v_call: TRBV3-1; d_call: .
cdr3_nt: TGTGCCAGCAGTAAACCGGGACTAGCGGCGTACAATGAGCAGTTCTTC; cdr3_aa: CASSKPGLAAYNEQFF; j_call: TRBJ2-1; cdr3_length: 16; clone_size: few; v_call: TRBV25-1; d_call: TRBD2
cdr3_nt: TGCGCCAGCAGCCGGTCTACAGGACTTAGCAATCAGCCCCAGCATTTT; cdr3_aa: CASSRSTGLSNQPQHF; j_call: TRBJ1-5; cdr3_length: 16; clone_size: .; v_call: TRBV4-1; d_call: .
cdr3_nt: TGTGCCACCAGTGACCCGACAGGGTTGAACACTGAAGCTTTCTTT; cdr3_aa: CATSDPTGLNTEAFF; j_call: TRBJ1-1; cdr3_length: 15; clone_size: .; v_call: TRBV24-1; d_call: TRBD1
cdr3_nt: TGCGCCAGCAGCATTAGGACTAGCGGGAGGGGCAATGAGCAGTTCTTC; cdr3_aa: CASSIRTSGRGNEQFF; j_call: TRBJ2-1; cdr3_length: 16; clone_size: many; v_call: TRBV5-1; d_call: TRBD2
cdr3_nt: TGTGCCAGCAGTTTCCAAGTACTAGCGGGAGGGAGCACAGATACGCAGTATTTT; cdr3_aa: CASSFQVLAGGSTDTQYF; j_call: TRBJ2-3; cdr3_length: 18; clone_size: many; v_call: TRBV28; d_call: TRBD2
cdr3_nt: TGTGCCAGCAGGAAAGACAGGGGGGCGATGAACACTGAAGCTTTCTTT; cdr3_aa: CASRKDRGAMNTEAFF; j_call: TRBJ1-1; cdr3_length: 16; clone_size: many; v_call: TRBV2; d_call: TRBD1
cdr3_nt: TGCGCCAGCAGCCAGCCCACTCGCGGCAAGTACAATGAGCAGTTCTTC; cdr3_aa: CASSQPTRGKYNEQFF; j_call: TRBJ2-1; cdr3_length: 16; clone_size: .; v_call: TRBV4-1; d_call: .
cdr3_nt: TGTGCCTGGAGCCAGGGGTCCAACGAGCAGTACTTC; cdr3_aa: CAWSQGSNEQYF; j_call: TRBJ2-7; cdr3_length: 12; clone_size: few; v_call: TRBV30; d_call: .
cdr3_nt: TGTGCCAGCAGCCAACAACTAGCGGAGGGTTCCTACGAGCAGTACTTC; cdr3_aa: CASSQQLAEGSYEQYF; j_call: TRBJ2-7; cdr3_length: 16; clone_size: .; v_call: TRBV4-2; d_call: TRBD2
cdr3_nt: TGTGCCAGCAGTCACCCTGGGACTAGCGGGGGGGGTGAGCAGTTCTTC; cdr3_aa: CASSHPGTSGGGEQFF; j_call: TRBJ2-1; cdr3_length: 16; clone_size: many; v_call: TRBV6-1; d_call: TRBD2
cdr3_nt: TGCGCCAGCAGCTTAATCGGAGGGCCGGCCACCGGGGAGCTGTTTTTT; cdr3_aa: CASSLIGGPATGELFF; j_call: TRBJ2-2; cdr3_length: 16; clone_size: many; v_call: TRBV5-1; d_call: .
cdr3_nt: TGTGCCAGCAGTTTATCAGGGGATGAGACCCAGTACTTC; cdr3_aa: CASSLSGDETQYF; j_call: TRBJ2-5; cdr3_length: 13; clone_size: many; v_call: TRBV12-3/TRBV12-4; d_call: .
cdr3_nt: TGTGCCAGCGGGACTAGCCGTTGGGGGCTGTTTTTT; cdr3_aa: CASGTSRWGLFF; j_call: TRBJ2-2; cdr3_length: 12; clone_size: many; v_call: TRBV28; d_call: TRBD2
cdr3_nt: TGTGCCAGCAGGGAGGAGGTGGAGACCCAGTACTTC; cdr3_aa: CASREEVETQYF; j_call: TRBJ2-5; cdr3_length: 12; clone_size: many; v_call: TRBV2; d_call: .